This TCR beta chain was recovered during a study of cytomegalovirus exposure and HLA in healthy donors. Study-level points and caveats: Highly shared sequence variants in one cluster were likely a sequencing artifact. It was about 150 TCR beta chains that were listed as cytomegalovirus-associated. Across HLA loci, a later analysis found differing TCR association rates, with DRB1 most and HLA-C fewest.

Remarks on this clone: Its target is unknown.

Vbeta (60) and Jbeta (13) primers were used in the PCR. Some clones are missing from TCRdb's copy, which holds only in-frame ones; the method was immunoSEQ multiplex PCR. The sample consists of 150,000 to 200,000 clones, roughly 78% of them appearing once. This receptor was identified in a woman younger than 45 in good health and CMV-seronegative. The sequenced material came from PBMCs.

The CDR3 sequence is CASSPPGQPNTEAFF. CDR3 coding DNA: TGTGCCAGCAGTCCTCCCGGACAGCCGAACACTGAAGCTTTCTTT. The rearrangement joins TRBV27 to TRBJ1-1; D is possibly TRBD1 (6 bases). This CDR3 is built from 15 residues. V dropped 5 bases and J dropped 1 base, with 14 bases sitting between them. Germline CDR1 MNHEY, CDR2 SMNVEV (reference sequence).